Below, 29 T cell receptor beta chains from the same sample are listed, as sequenced in a study of blood T cells in healthy people across ages. Together with a sample-barcoded 5' primer, a J-beta primer mix was included in a second PCR lasting about 6 to 11 cycles. A single record per CDR3 protein comes from TCRdb applying MiXCR to the 5' RACE reads. The sample holds fewer than 650,000 distinct CDR3 sequences, roughly a quarter seen once. The same sample was also studied in work on T cells of mothers and their children.

Input material: blood. These receptor sequences come from a boy aged 2-9 years in good health.

The CDR3 protein is CASSFAGNKPQHF. The CDR3 DNA is TGTGCCAGCAGCTTCGCAGGGAATAAGCCCCAGCATTTT. The chain recombines TRBV7-7 with TRBJ1-5; a possible D gene is TRBD1 (5 bases). This CDR3 contains 13 residues. The V and J ends lost 3 bases and 8 bases respectively, with 11 bases between them. Germline values: CDR1 SSHAT, CDR2 FNYEAQ (reference sequence).

The chain employs TRBV29-1 and TRBJ1-2, with D unclear. CDR1 is SQVTM, CDR2 ANQGSEA, per germline. V lost 3 bases, J lost 8 bases, and 16 bases lay in between. This CDR3 comprises 13 residues. CDR3 bases: TGCAGCGTTGAGGTGGGCCCCCGGAAAGGCTACACCTTC. It yields the protein CSVEVGPRKGYTF.

The chain has TRBV18 and TRBJ2-7; D not certain. Trimming took off 4 bases at V and 0 bases at J, with 10 bases between the two ends. Germline-derived CDR1 and CDR2 are KGHSH and LQKENI. The CDR3 spans 14 residues. The CDR3 protein is CASSRLTGSYEQYF. The DNA of the CDR3 is TGTGCCAGCTCACGCCTTACGGGCTCCTACGAGCAGTACTTC. The whole variable domain, filled in from reference TRBV18 and TRBJ2-7, reads NAGVMQNPRHLVRRRGQEARLRCSPMKGHSHVYWYRQLPEEGLKFMVYLQKENIIDESGMPKERFSAEFPKEGPSILRIQQVVRGDSAAYFCASSRLTGSYEQYFGPGTRLTVT.

The chain recombines TRBV10-3 with TRBJ1-4; TRBD1 agrees at 8 bases. The V gene's germline CDR1 is ENHRY and CDR2 SYGVKD. This CDR3 contains 13 residues. Germline trimming cut 4 bases from V and 8 bases from J; bases unmatched to any gene: 3. The CDR3 loop is CAISGTGTEKLFF. The DNA of the CDR3 is TGTGCCATCAGTGGGACAGGGACCGAAAAACTGTTTTTT.

The rearrangement links TRBV12-3 or TRBV12-4 to TRBJ2-1; weak D call: TRBD2 (7 bases). The V gene lost 4 bases and the J gene lost 7 bases, with 14 bases spanning the gap. The length of the CDR3 is 14 residues. The CDR3 DNA reads TGTGCCAGCAGTTGGTCGGCGGGGGCTAATGAGCAGTTCTTC. Amino acids: CASSWSAGANEQFF.

For this clonotype: A read error may produce the germline difference seen at one junction end. The chain joins TRBV13 to TRBJ1-2; D perhaps matches TRBD1 (6 bases). Germline loops: CDR1 PRHDT, CDR2 FYEKMQ (reference sequence). This CDR3 is 15 amino acids long. The CDR3 spells CASSSDLAGGGGYPF. DNA of the CDR3: TGTGCCAGCAGCTCGGACCTGGCGGGGGGCGGGGGCTACCCCTTC.

This clonotype was seen more than once but under ten times. This chain joins TRBV20-1 and TRBJ2-6; 8 bases agree with TRBD1. J was trimmed by 2 bases and V by 8 bases; bases with no gene match: 14. Germline V gene lookup returns CDR1 DFQATT and CDR2 SNEGSKA (reference sequence). The CDR3 loop spans 17 amino acids. CDR3 nucleotides: TGCAGTACTGTTAGGGAGGACAGGGAAACTGGGGCCAACGTCCTGACTTTC. This translates into CSTVREDRETGANVLTF.

The CDR3 region has the DNA TGCAGCGTTGCTGGGGGGCCTGGGGCCAACGTCCTGACTTTC. It translates to CSVAGGPGANVLTF. This chain links TRBV29-1 with TRBJ2-6; TRBD1 or TRBD2 may be the D gene (6 bases each). V was clipped by 4 bases and J by 2 bases, with 9 bases between them. Germline CDR1 is SQVTM and CDR2 is ANQGSEA. The CDR3 loop spans 14 amino acids.

This chain's CDR3 is CASSGTGVTDTQYF. The CDR3 DNA follows: TGTGCCAGCAGCGGGACAGGGGTCACAGATACGCAGTATTTT. This chain links TRBV12-3 or TRBV12-4 with TRBJ2-3; 10 nucleotides match TRBD1. CDR3 length: 14 amino acids. V shed 6 bases, J shed 2 bases, and the junction held 2 bases outside the gene matches.

This clonotype appeared a few times. This rearrangement joins TRBV27 to TRBJ2-7, with D possibly being TRBD1 (5 bases). The V end lost 0 bases, the J end lost 3 bases, and 12 bases lay between the germline ends. The CDR3 covers 15 residues. Germline V gene sequence: CDR1 MNHEY, CDR2 SMNVEV (reference sequence). The chain's CDR3 is CASSLSREPIYEQYF. CDR3 DNA sequence: TGTGCCAGCAGTTTATCCAGGGAACCTATCTACGAGCAGTACTTC.

The chain joins TRBV19 to TRBJ1-2, with no clear D. There are 10 residues in the CDR3. The germline gives CDR1 LNHDA, CDR2 SQIVND (reference sequence). V shed 8 bases and J shed 8 bases, with 9 bases lying between them. The CDR3, as DNA: TGTGCCAGTTCCCCATTGGGCTACACCTTC. Protein product: CASSPLGYTF. The entire variable domain, with the rest obtained from reference TRBV19 and TRBJ1-2, is as follows: DGGITQSPKYLFRKEGQNVTLSCEQNLNHDAMYWYRQDPGQGLRLIYYSQIVNDFQKGDIAEGYSVSREKKESFPLTVTSAQKNPTAFYLCASSPLGYTFGSGTRLTVV.

This clonotype was seen a handful of times. V is TRBV5-1 and J is TRBJ2-5, with 7 bases aligning to TRBD1. In germline, CDR1 is SGHRS, CDR2 YFSETQ. Unmatched junction bases numbered 4, after V lost 0 bases and J lost 2 bases. The length of the CDR3 is 15 residues. The CDR3 sequence: CASSLAGTEQETQYF. The CDR3 nucleotides read TGCGCCAGCAGCTTGGCCGGGACAGAGCAAGAGACCCAGTACTTC.

This clonotype was recorded a few times. The CDR3 sequence: CSVGGQSNQPQHF. The CDR3 DNA sequence: TGCAGCGTTGGGGGACAGAGCAATCAGCCCCAGCATTTT. V is TRBV29-1 and J is TRBJ1-5; 7 bases agree with TRBD1. Germline V gives CDR1 SQVTM, CDR2 ANQGSEA. The CDR3 has 13 amino acids. V trimming: 4 bases; J trimming: 1 base; junction bases outside the gene matches: 1. The variable domain in full, with the rest retrieved from reference TRBV29-1 and TRBJ1-5, is SAVISQKPSRDICQRGTSLTIQCQVDSQVTMMFWYRQQPGQSLTLIATANQGSEATYESGFVIDKFPISRPNLTFSTLTVSNMSPEDSSIYLCSVGGQSNQPQHFGDGTRLSIL.

This clonotype appeared a few times. CDR3 sequence reads: CASSRQDTQYF. The CDR3 coding sequence is TGTGCCAGCAGTCGCCAGGATACGCAGTATTTT. The chain couples TRBV6-2 or TRBV6-3 to TRBJ2-3, with D hard to call. The germline V gene has CDR1 MNHEY and CDR2 SVGEGT. Trimming left V 5 bases short and J 6 bases short, with 6 bases between. The CDR3 spans 11 residues.

The chain is built from TRBV6-2 or TRBV6-3 and TRBJ2-4; possibly TRBD2 for D (6 bases). This CDR3 region has 16 residues. Germline lookup yields CDR1 MNHEY and CDR2 SVGEGT. Deletions cut 0 bases from V and 2 bases from J, with 11 bases between. The chain's CDR3 is CASSYSPGLPKNIQYF. CDR3 in DNA: TGTGCCAGCAGTTACTCACCGGGACTTCCCAAAAACATTCAGTACTTC.

This chain links TRBV7-9 with TRBJ2-5; TRBD2 matches 10 bases. Losses at the gene ends were 5 bases for V and 4 bases for J; bases not matched to a gene: 10. In germline, CDR1 is SEHNR, CDR2 FQNEAQ (reference sequence). The CDR3 length is 16 residues. CDR3 sequence reads: CASSTPSGREGETQYF. The CDR3 DNA is TGTGCCAGCAGCACGCCGAGCGGGAGGGAAGGAGAGACCCAGTACTTC. Supplemented by reference TRBV7-9 and TRBJ2-5, the full variable domain reads DTGVSQNPRHKITKRGQNVTFRCDPISEHNRLYWYRQTLGQGPEFLTYFQNEAQLEKSRLLSDRFSAERPKGSFSTLEIQRTEQGDSAMYLCASSTPSGREGETQYFGPGTRLLVL.

The rearrangement uses TRBV7-6 and TRBJ2-7, with D tentatively TRBD1 or TRBD2 (5 bases each). The CDR3 spans 17 residues. Germline CDR1 SGHVS, CDR2 FNYEAQ. Trimming removed 1 base at V and 0 bases at J, with 16 bases between. The CDR3 DNA reads as TGTGCCAGCAGCTTAGGGCCTGGGACCGGTAGCTCCTACGAGCAGTACTTC. Its translation is CASSLGPGTGSSYEQYF.

The CDR3 loop reads CSALTGSSYNEQFF. CDR3 DNA: TGCAGCGCCTTAACAGGGTCCTCCTACAATGAGCAGTTCTTC. V gene TRBV29-1 combines with J gene TRBJ2-1, with D possibly matching TRBD1 (6 bases). CDR1 and CDR2 from the germline V gene are SQVTM and ANQGSEA. V was shortened by 7 bases and J by 0 bases, with 13 bases between the two germline ends. This CDR3 is built from 14 residues.

This clonotype has just a few counts. J is TRBJ2-5 and V is TRBV28, with TRBD2 identical over 7 bases. The J segment lost 5 bases and the V segment lost 3 bases, leaving 9 bases of the junction unmatched. Germline V gene lookup returns CDR1 MDHEN and CDR2 SYDVKM. The CDR3 extends over 15 amino acids. CDR3 sequence reads: CASSFPGGLGETQYF. The CDR3 nucleotides read TGTGCCAGCAGTTTCCCCGGGGGGTTGGGTGAGACCCAGTACTTC. Drawing the rest from reference TRBV28 and TRBJ2-5, the complete variable domain is DVKVTQSSRYLVKRTGEKVFLECVQDMDHENMFWYRQDPGLGLRLIYFSYDVKMKEKGDIPEGYSVSREKKERFSLILESASTNQTSMYLCASSFPGGLGETQYFGPGTRLLVL.

For the CDR3, the DNA is TGCGCCAGCAGCCAATCATATAGGGGAACCGATACGCAGTATTTT. It is translated as CASSQSYRGTDTQYF. The J gene is TRBJ2-3, the V gene TRBV4-1; perhaps TRBD1 as D (5 bases). The CDR3 has 15 residues. V was shortened by 2 bases and J by 6 bases, with 15 bases between the two germline ends. CDR1 and CDR2 (germline): MGHRA, YSYEKL.

CDR3 nucleotides: TGTGCCAGCAGCCAAGATCATGGGGCTAGCGGGGTCACAGATACGCAGTATTTT. The encoded protein is CASSQDHGASGVTDTQYF. The chain is built from TRBV4-2 and TRBJ2-3, with 9 bases aligning to TRBD2. The CDR3 length is 18 residues. Trimming took 0 bases from V and 2 from J; bases not matched to a gene: 9. CDR1 is LGHNA and CDR2 is YNFKEQ in the germline V gene.

This clonotype was detected a few times. This chain links TRBV14 with TRBJ2-5, with no clear D. The CDR3 totals 13 residues. Trimming shortened V by 0 bases and J by 5 bases, and 7 bases separated the two germline ends. Looked up from germline, CDR1 is SGHDN and CDR2 is FVKESK. The CDR3 bases are TGTGCCAGCAGCCAAGATCATTGGGAGACCCAGTACTTC. The encoded protein is CASSQDHWETQYF.

V gene TRBV27 combines with J gene TRBJ2-7; D is possibly TRBD2 (6 bases). In germline, CDR1 is MNHEY, CDR2 SMNVEV (reference sequence). The CDR3 is 14 amino acids. V lost 0 bases and J 7 bases, leaving 13 bases between the germline ends. CDR3 loop: CASSLSPGVLEQYF. CDR3 nucleotide sequence: TGTGCCAGCAGTTTATCCCCGGGGGTCCTGGAGCAGTACTTC.

This clonotype has just a few counts. The CDR3 coding sequence is TGTGCCAGCACCACCCAGGGCCCTACAGATACGCAGTATTTT. It translates to CASTTQGPTDTQYF. This chain joins TRBV6-2 or TRBV6-3 and TRBJ2-3, with a weak D call TRBD1 (5 bases). Trimming shortened V by 7 bases and J by 3 bases, and 14 bases separated the two germline ends. This CDR3 has 14 amino acids. Germline V gene sequence: CDR1 MNHEY, CDR2 SVGEGT.

The chain is built from TRBV20-1 and TRBJ1-5; D is undetermined. Germline-derived CDR1 and CDR2 are DFQATT and SNEGSKA (reference sequence). The CDR3 runs to 14 residues. V shed 2 bases and J shed 0 bases, with 8 bases lying between them. CDR3 nucleotide sequence: TGCAGTGCTAGATCATCGAATAGCAATCAGCCCCAGCATTTT. The encoded protein is CSARSSNSNQPQHF.

This clonotype was detected ten times or more. The V and J genes are TRBV4-2 and TRBJ2-1; no reliable D call. The CDR3 spans 14 residues. The germline V gene has CDR1 LGHNA and CDR2 YNFKEQ. Between the trimmed V and J ends, which lost 0 bases and 3 bases, there was a span of 6 bases. The CDR3: CASSQDFVYNEQFF. As DNA, the CDR3 is TGTGCCAGCAGCCAAGATTTTGTCTACAATGAGCAGTTCTTC.

The chain carries TRBV6-5 and TRBJ2-1, with 9 bases fitting TRBD1. The DNA matches TRBJ2-5 better at its end, which makes the J call doubtful. The germline V gene encodes CDR1 MNHEY and CDR2 SVGAGI. This CDR3 is built from 17 residues. CDR3 residues: CASSYKTTGGRYQTQYF. In DNA form, the CDR3 reads TGTGCCAGCAGTTACAAAACCACAGGGGGCCGTTATCAGACCCAGTACTTC.

This clonotype was seen only a few times. The chain combines TRBV10-3 with TRBJ2-5; TRBD2 matches 9 bases. This CDR3 has 13 amino acids. The germline gives CDR1 ENHRY, CDR2 SYGVKD. V trimming: 6 bases; J trimming: 5 bases; junction bases outside the gene matches: 4. In DNA, the CDR3 is TGTGCCATCAGAACCGGGACTAGCGAGACCCAGTACTTC. Translation gives CAIRTGTSETQYF.

The chain joins TRBV11-1 to TRBJ1-4, with D uncertain. V was trimmed by 1 base and J by 7 bases, leaving 7 bases between them. Per the germline V gene, CDR1 is SGHAT and CDR2 is FQDESV (reference sequence). The length of the CDR3 is 13 residues. The CDR3 sequence: CASSLDVREKLFF. The CDR3 nucleotides are TGTGCCAGCAGCTTAGATGTGCGTGAAAAACTGTTTTTT. Variable domain in full (rest from reference TRBV11-1 and TRBJ1-4): EAEVAQSPRYKITEKSQAVAFWCDPISGHATLYWYRQILGQGPELLVQFQDESVVDDSQLPKDRFSAERLKGVDSTLKIQPAELGDSAMYLCASSLDVREKLFFGSGTQLSVL.